This T cell receptor beta chain is from a study of blood T cells in healthy people across ages. Overall study: Through template switching, about one barcoded beta molecule was captured per two T cells, as measured in model experiments.

With a J-beta primer mix and a sample-barcoded 5' primer, a second PCR ran about 6 to 11 cycles. TCRdb analysed the 5' RACE reads with MiXCR anew, one entry per CDR3 protein. The data contain around 1.7 million distinct CDR3 sequences, 28% of them singletons. No fewer than 5.5 micrograms of total RNA were isolated from every sample. This CDR3 has 14 residues. Trimming removed 2 bases at V and 4 bases at J, with 14 bases between. The germline CDR1 and CDR2 sequences are DFQATT and SNEGSKA (reference sequence). General study findings and limits: A conclusive naive versus antigen-experienced comparison was prevented by the unsorted PBMCs. Shifts in expanded clonotypes may have been confounded by donor CMV status, which was unknown.

A remark on this clonotype: Its target is unknown.

Sequencing used blood. The chain has TRBV20-1 and TRBJ1-1; D not resolved. This clonotype was sampled from a woman in her twenties or thirties in good health. Here the CDR3 reads CSARRSGSGTEAFF. CDR3 sequence (DNA): TGCAGTGCTAGAAGGTCTGGCTCGGGCACTGAAGCTTTCTTT.